These 27 T cell receptor beta chains share one sample of origin, sequenced in a study of cytomegalovirus exposure and HLA in healthy donors. Primers included in the PCR were 60 Vbeta and 13 Jbeta primers. Assay: immunoSEQ multiplex PCR; the TCRdb copy retains only in-frame clones and omits some. The data show 150,000 to 200,000 clones, roughly 80% seen once. The sample taken for sequencing was PBMCs. These receptors came from a woman under 30 in good health and CMV-seronegative.

The chain employs TRBV7-9 and TRBJ2-5; 8 bases line up with TRBD1. CDR3 size: 17 residues. Germline CDR1 is SEHNR and CDR2 is FQNEAQ (reference sequence). V was pared by 5 bases and J by 0 bases, with 11 bases of the junction left unmatched. CDR3 sequence reads: CASSPTRDRSYQETQYF. The CDR3 DNA sequence: TGTGCCAGCAGCCCTACCCGGGACAGGAGTTACCAAGAGACCCAGTACTTC.

This clone was recorded once. The junction does not match germline at one end; this may be a read error. The V and J genes are TRBV7-9 and TRBJ2-3, with D possibly being TRBD2 (6 bases). The germline CDR1 and CDR2 sequences are SEHNR and FQNEAQ (reference sequence). CDR3 size: 17 residues. CDR3 region: CSSSGRAGSATTDTQYF. The CDR3 DNA sequence: TGTTCCAGCAGCGGGCGGGCTGGGAGCGCGACCACAGATACGCAGTATTTT.

In the case of this clone: At one end the junction does not follow the germline gene, possibly because of a read error. The chain links TRBV7-9 to TRBJ2-3, with D possibly matching TRBD2 (6 bases). CDR3 length equals 17 residues. Germline assignment: CDR1 SEHNR and CDR2 FQNEAQ (reference sequence). CDR3 sequence: CASSSRGSGPSKDTQYF. CDR3 in DNA: TGTGCCAGCAGTTCCCGAGGCAGCGGGCCGAGCAAAGATACGCAGTATTTT.

This sequence joins TRBV19 and TRBJ1-5; 7 positions agree with TRBD1. This CDR3 comprises 15 residues. Germline V CDR1 and CDR2: LNHDA, SQIVND (reference sequence). The V and J ends lost 7 bases and 7 bases, in that order; junction bases with no gene match: 13. Written as DNA, the CDR3 is TGTGCCAGTATCACAGACAGGGTCCGGAGGCAGCCCCAGCATTTT. Protein product: CASITDRVRRQPQHF.

This clone was recorded a few times. The J gene is TRBJ1-2, the V gene TRBV7-2; the D is unclear. Germline lookup yields CDR1 SGHTA and CDR2 FQGNSA. This CDR3 contains 13 residues. V lost 5 bases and J 2 bases, leaving 9 bases between the germline ends. CDR3 DNA sequence: TGTGCCAGCAGCCCCCGGGAGAACTATGGCTACACCTTC. This gives the protein CASSPRENYGYTF.

There are a few counts of this clone. The DNA of the CDR3 is TGTGCCAGCAGCGCCCAGTGGAACACTGAAGCTTTCTTT. Translation gives CASSAQWNTEAFF. The J gene is TRBJ1-1, the V gene TRBV7-9; D gene unclear. CDR1 is SEHNR, CDR2 FQNEAQ, per germline (reference sequence). V gave up 5 bases and J gave up 1 base, with 8 bases separating them. The CDR3 spans 13 residues.

The gene calls are TRBV19 and TRBJ1-5; D not resolved. There are 15 residues in the CDR3. CDR1 and CDR2 from the germline V gene are LNHDA and SQIVND (reference sequence). V lost 1 base and J lost 3, with 10 bases in between. The CDR3 reads CASSIVPGINQPQHF. The CDR3 DNA is TGTGCCAGTAGTATAGTACCAGGCATCAATCAGCCCCAGCATTTT.

V is TRBV28 and J is TRBJ2-3; 8 positions agree with TRBD2. The V segment lost 4 bases and the J segment 3 bases; nucleotides outside the gene matches: 6. CDR3 length: 15 amino acids. The germline V gene encodes CDR1 MDHEN and CDR2 SYDVKM. CDR3 DNA: TGTGCCAGCAGTTCGGGACTAGAAATGACAGATACGCAGTATTTT. Translating it yields CASSSGLEMTDTQYF.

The chain joins TRBV15 to TRBJ1-2; D unclear. There are 13 residues in the CDR3. V lost 1 base and J lost 8, with 11 bases in between. The germline V gene encodes CDR1 LNHNV and CDR2 YYDKDF (reference sequence). Here the CDR3 DNA reads TGTGCCACCAGCAGAGGAATCCTGCGCGGCTACACCTTC. Protein product: CATSRGILRGYTF.

This clone was seen more than once but under ten times. The V gene is TRBV11-3, the J gene TRBJ2-1; no firm D call. V was pared by 5 bases and J by 0 bases, with 11 bases between. The CDR3 is made up of 15 amino acids. Germline CDR1 SGHNT, CDR2 YENEEA. CDR3 protein: CASSVSQDSYNEQFF. The CDR3 nucleotides read TGTGCCAGCAGCGTATCCCAGGACTCCTACAATGAGCAGTTCTTC.

This chain connects TRBV30 to TRBJ1-5; D not resolved. The V end lost 0 bases, the J end lost 2 bases, and 8 bases lay between the germline ends. The CDR3 is made up of 14 amino acids. Germline-derived CDR1 and CDR2 are GTSNPN and SVGIG (reference sequence). The CDR3 nucleotides read TGTGCCTGGAGTGTAACCGGGGGCAATCAGCCCCAGCATTTT. It specifies CAWSVTGGNQPQHF.

The chain couples TRBV5-6 to TRBJ2-1, with 11 bases fitting TRBD2. Germline CDR1 is SGHDT and CDR2 is YYEEEE. The CDR3 is 17 residues long. Trimming cost V 3 bases and J 4 bases; bases outside gene matches: 9. The CDR3 region is CASSWRGSGRAYNEQFF. CDR3 nucleotide sequence: TGTGCCAGCAGCTGGAGGGGTAGCGGGAGGGCTTACAATGAGCAGTTCTTC.

V usage is TRBV10-3 and J usage is TRBJ2-1; weak D call: TRBD2 (6 bases). V shed 6 bases and J shed 1 base, with 16 bases lying between them. The CDR3 spans 16 residues. Germline V gene sequence: CDR1 ENHRY, CDR2 SYGVKD. CDR3 nucleotides: TGTGCCATCAGGGATGGCAGGGACTTATCCTACAATGAGCAGTTCTTC. Residues: CAIRDGRDLSYNEQFF.

This chain uses TRBV13 with TRBJ2-3; TRBD1 matches 11 bases. The ends lost 5 bases at V and 4 bases at J; junction bases unmatched: 8. The CDR3 covers 16 residues. Germline V CDR1 and CDR2: PRHDT, FYEKMQ (reference sequence). This CDR3 is CASSPSGTGGADTQYF. DNA for the CDR3: TGTGCCAGCAGCCCATCCGGGACAGGGGGGGCAGATACGCAGTATTTT.

This clone was detected once. V gene TRBV11-2 combines with J gene TRBJ2-7, with a weak D call TRBD1 (5 bases). Germline V CDR1 and CDR2: SGHAT, FQNNGV. V was shortened by 5 bases and J by 4 bases, with 12 bases between the two germline ends. The CDR3 contains 13 residues. The DNA of the CDR3 is TGTGCCAGCAGCACAGGACCCGAATACGAGCAGTACGTC. Translation gives CASSTGPEYEQYV.

The chain is built from TRBV29-1 and TRBJ2-3; 7 nucleotides agree with TRBD2. Trimming removed 7 bases from V and 4 bases from J; junction bases left unmatched: 11. CDR1 is SQVTM, CDR2 ANQGSEA, per germline. CDR3 size: 14 residues. The DNA for the CDR3 is TGCAGCGGGGCTGGCGGGGGAGGACCAGATACGCAGTATTTT. It is translated as CSGAGGGGPDTQYF.

The chain couples TRBV28 to TRBJ1-6; tentative D call: TRBD1 (6 bases). The CDR3 has 14 amino acids. V shed 7 bases and J shed 6 bases, with 13 bases lying between them. Germline V gene sequence: CDR1 MDHEN, CDR2 SYDVKM. In nucleotides, the CDR3 is TGTGCCAGCATCAGGGGACACCCTAATTCACCCCTCCACTTT. This codes for CASIRGHPNSPLHF.

The J gene is TRBJ1-5, the V gene TRBV5-1, with a weak D call TRBD1 (6 bases). The V end was cut by 0 bases, the J end by 0 bases, with 13 bases between. Per the germline V gene, CDR1 is SGHRS and CDR2 is YFSETQ. The CDR3 extends over 17 amino acids. CDR3 amino acids: CASSLDGGDYSNQPQHF. The CDR3 DNA sequence: TGCGCCAGCAGCTTGGATGGGGGCGACTATAGCAATCAGCCCCAGCATTTT.

This clone was recorded a few times. The chain uses TRBV4-1 and TRBJ2-7, with TRBD2 identical over 9 bases. V lost 0 bases, J lost 1 base, and 10 bases stayed unmatched. Germline V gene data show CDR1 as MGHRA and CDR2 as YSYEKL. This CDR3 is 18 amino acids long. The CDR3 here is CASSQDSPSGAFSYEQYF. CDR3 DNA: TGCGCCAGCAGCCAAGATAGTCCTAGCGGGGCCTTTTCCTACGAGCAGTACTTC.

This clone was seen a few times. The chain is built from TRBV19 and TRBJ1-1; 9 bases are a match to TRBD1. This CDR3 has 15 residues. Per the germline V gene, CDR1 is LNHDA and CDR2 is SQIVND (reference sequence). V lost 5 bases and J lost 1; bases outside the gene matches: 5. The CDR3 DNA reads as TGTGCCAGTAGTGATGACAGGGGGTCGAACACTGAAGCTTTCTTT. Encoded protein: CASSDDRGSNTEAFF.

The genes are TRBV13 and TRBJ2-7; 7 bases map to TRBD1. The germline V gene encodes CDR1 PRHDT and CDR2 FYEKMQ (reference sequence). The CDR3 consists of 14 residues. Trimming took 4 bases from V and 3 from J; bases not matched to a gene: 6. CDR3 DNA sequence: TGTGCCAGCAGCTCCCGGGACAGTTTCTACGAGCAGTACTTC. Its translation is CASSSRDSFYEQYF.

This chain links TRBV6-1 with TRBJ2-1; D might be TRBD1 (5 bases). This CDR3 contains 14 residues. Trimming left V 7 bases short and J 0 bases short, with 10 bases between. Germline CDR1 and CDR2: MNHNS and SASEGT. The CDR3 loop is CASKLQGSYNEQFF. Written as DNA, the CDR3 is TGTGCCAGCAAACTCCAGGGCTCCTACAATGAGCAGTTCTTC.

V and J are TRBV7-9 and TRBJ2-7; 7 nucleotides align to TRBD1. Trimming at V came to 5 bases and at J to 5 bases, leaving 12 bases not matched to a gene. Germline loops: CDR1 SEHNR, CDR2 FQNEAQ (reference sequence). The CDR3 is made up of 15 amino acids. The CDR3 DNA reads TGTGCCAGCAGCCCCGTCTTAGAGGGGGCCCACGAGCAGTACGTC. It is translated as CASSPVLEGAHEQYV.

The chain combines TRBV30 with TRBJ1-4; a possible D gene is TRBD1 (5 bases). This CDR3 has 14 residues. The germline gives CDR1 GTSNPN, CDR2 SVGIG (reference sequence). V dropped 3 bases and J dropped 11 bases, with 19 bases sitting between them. Here the CDR3 reads CAWSQGTGLGKLFF. DNA of the CDR3: TGTGCCTGGAGCCAGGGAACCGGGTTAGGGAAACTGTTTTTT.

This clone was seen only a few times. The DNA of the CDR3 is TGTGCCAGCAGCCCACGGGCGGGAAGGAGGCCCCAGCATTTT. Protein sequence: CASSPRAGRRPQHF. The chain combines TRBV7-8 with TRBJ1-5; no definite D call. Germline CDR1 and CDR2: SGHVS and FQNEAQ. The CDR3 length is 14 residues. V was trimmed by 5 bases and J by 9 bases, leaving 17 bases between them. The full variable domain, with the rest looked up from reference TRBV7-8 and TRBJ1-5, is GAGVSQSPRYKVAKRGQDVALRCDPISGHVSLFWYQQALGQGPEFLTYFQNEAQLDKSGLPSDRFFAERPEGSVSTLKIQRTQQEDSAVYLCASSPRAGRRPQHFGDGTRLSIL.

This clone was observed a single time. The rearrangement links TRBV28 to TRBJ2-7, with TRBD2 identical over 7 bases. CDR3 length: 15 amino acids. J gave up 6 bases and V 0 bases, and 8 bases lay outside the gene matches. The V gene's germline CDR1 is MDHEN and CDR2 SYDVKM. In DNA form, the CDR3 reads TGTGCCAGCAGTTTATGGGGCGGGAGTCGTAGCGAGCAGTACTTC. This sequence encodes CASSLWGGSRSEQYF.

The chain is built from TRBV7-9 and TRBJ1-2; TRBD1 matches 7 bases. The trim removed 4 bases at V and 4 bases at J, leaving 6 bases unmatched. Germline-derived CDR1 and CDR2 are SEHNR and FQNEAQ (reference sequence). The CDR3 covers 14 residues. This CDR3 is CASSSKGQLYGYTF. For the CDR3, the DNA is TGTGCCAGCAGCTCAAAGGGACAGCTCTATGGCTACACCTTC.